This TCR beta chain derives from a study of blood T cell repertoires in COVID-19. Study-level information: Sites in the United States, Italy and Spain provided acute and convalescent COVID-19 samples. T cells, B-cell-depleted T cells, or PBMCs provided the cDNA or gDNA that served as material.

Germline V gene lookup returns CDR1 SGHVS and CDR2 FQNEAQ. This CDR3 spans 14 amino acids. The V and J ends lost 0 bases and 7 bases respectively, with 12 bases between them. Sequenced by immunoSEQ multiplex PCR; TCRdb stores in-frame clones only, minus some. The table has under 200,000 clones, over 80% seen once. This clonotype originated in a woman over 75 with active or convalescent COVID-19. Sequenced: peripheral blood. The chain employs TRBV7-8 and TRBJ1-2; D is ambiguous. The CDR3: CASSLAWAATGYTF. Here the CDR3 DNA reads TGTGCCAGCAGCTTAGCTTGGGCAGCAACTGGCTACACCTTC.